The subject of this entry is one TCR beta chain. There is no known antigen for this receptor. It has no much larger one-base neighbor in the sample; base qualities were not kept. Using the deep immunoSEQ assay, multiplex PCR amplified TCR CDR3 regions from genomic DNA. For each cell subset, the extracted genomic DNA was distributed evenly across all wells of several immunoSEQ 96-well plates, and each plate served as one replicate. For sorted subsets, about 200 ng genomic DNA, equal to 25,000 to 35,000 T cell genomes, was loaded into each replicate PCR. Purified libraries were quantified with a Qubit 3.0 fluorometer, sized on a Bioanalyzer 2100, and re-quantified with the KAPA Library Quantification kit. Each immunoSEQ 96-well plate was sequenced on its own single-read 150-cycle Illumina NextSeq 550 flow cell. The source study handled its data this way. Because only junctional sequences without quality scores were contained in the immunoSEQ output, filtering matching that applied to full-length reads could not be performed. Sequences were annotated with PyIR, a Python wrapper for IgBLAST v1.9, and V/J genes and CDR3 were assigned using IMGT germline references. Reads were removed for weak V/J assignments (E-value above 1e-6), missing CDR3, stop codons, out-of-frame junctions, or ambiguous translated residues. V3J clonotypes were defined as sequences sharing the same inferred V gene, J gene, and CDR3 amino acid sequence. The percentage overlap between two repertoires was calculated by dividing the number of shared unique clonotypes by the size of the smaller repertoire. RTK rarefaction, the Chao1 estimator, and Recon v2.1 estimates of unobserved clonotypes were used to assess repertoire richness. For all TCRbeta clonotypes obtained by the gDNA method from a few donors, generation probabilities were computed with OLGA. This is the immuneACCESS table as TCRdb keeps it, with only in-frame sequences that have V and J called. A part of the clones is gone; compared with another copy, unresolved V genes explain less than half, and the rest is unexplained. The DNA was the basis for D and trimming; V, J and clone size are from that table. The sample profile shows 1.4 million or so clones; about 98.5% of them were found once. The top ten clones comprise 0.3% to 0.45% of the sample.

These data are taken from a study of shared clonotypes between healthy human individuals (TCRdb year 2020). About the investigation overall: A couple of women and three men aged 18 to 49 years were included in the cohort. Per donor, three plates each were used for CD4 naive and CD4 memory, two for CD8 naive, and one for CD8 memory. To estimate repertoire size and how much clonotype sharing occurs between individuals, the study deeply sequenced the blood TCR repertoires of 4 to 6 healthy adults. Different laboratories and diverse techniques were used to prepare libraries and sequence TCR repertoires, to increase sequencing depth and limit assay-specific biases. Per donor, leukapheresis produced somewhere between about 0.8 and 9 billion PBMCs.

The donors were healthy, HIV-negative adults who had no recently reported acute infections or vaccinations. Only Caucasian adults living in Nashville, Tennessee, USA were represented among the donors. CD4+ T cells were enriched by magnetic negative selection; naive cells were then positively selected on CD45RA, and the negative fraction formed the memory subset. After blood collection by leukapheresis, PBMCs were isolated using Ficoll-Histopaque density gradient centrifugation and then cryopreserved in the vapor phase of liquid nitrogen. Purity and quantity of every magnetically sorted T cell population were checked by analytical flow cytometry. Each sorted fraction had its genomic DNA isolated and then quantified by UV absorbance on a Nanodrop 2000c. What the study reported, not specific to this receptor: The small number of donors limited the genetic and exposure-history diversity represented. Pairwise subsampling indicated that sequencing depth was expected to affect the degree of clonotype sharing among donors. Compared with non-shared clonotypes, clonotypes shared by all four sorted-subset donors had higher generation probabilities. Estimated clonotype richness was generally larger for naive than for memory subsets. Across a few donors, about 5.2% of naive CD4, over 3% of naive CD8, 2.3% of memory CD4, and roughly 0.41% of memory CD8 clonotypes were shared. Incomplete sequencing was indicated by rarefaction of sorted-subset datasets, despite the large sequencing depth. Only blood was sampled, and tissue TCR repertoires likely differ from those in blood.

The CDR3 spans 14 residues, from the cysteine through the phenylalanine. Of all the DNA, just the CDR3 is kept, 42 bases in frame from base 1. Based on the germline V gene, the CDR1 and CDR2 sequences are SNHLY and FYNNEI. V is cut back by 7 bases and J by 2 bases, with 6 bases in the junction unmatched. The TCR originated in a man aged 25 to 45 in good health. The specimen sequenced was naive CD4+ T cells sorted from blood. This specimen's cell subset or site label, interpreted: CD45RA+ positively selected. The rearrangement combines TRBV2 with TRBJ2-5, with 8 bases matching TRBD1. CDR3 region: CASTNHRGQETQYF. Read as DNA, the sequence is TGTGCCAGCACTAATCACAGGGGGCAAGAGACCCAGTACTTC.